A selection of T cell receptor beta chains follows, all from one sample in a study of human T cells and chemical hapten exposure. One entry per CDR3 protein, called by TCRdb with MiXCR from the RACE reads. The sample records fewer than 80,000 distinct CDR3 sequences, about 9.4% being singletons. The material sequenced was whole blood, taken in connection with sensitization to the hapten diphenylcyclopropenone (DPC). All receptors come from a woman aged 45-59 years with alopecia areata. Some clones in this sample may be carry-over from other donors' samples. Each CDR3 is given with its conserved first and last residue. The D gene is left open where the match is weak. Some rows mark clone size as missing; the rest say once, few, many or name a class of expanded clone.

>TRBJ1-1|TRBD1|TRBV19|many
TGTGCCAGTATGTTTCGGGACAGGGGCTCAGATGAGGCTTTCTTT
CASMFRDRGSDEAFF
>TRBJ2-1|-|TRBV7-2|-
TGTGCCAGCAGCTTGAGTGTGCGCAGACCCCCTTCGGAGCAGTTCTTC
CASSLSVRRPPSEQFF
>TRBJ2-1|TRBD1|TRBV29-1|many
TGCAGCGTTGGCAGGACAGGGGGCTACAATGAGCAGTTCTTC
CSVGRTGGYNEQFF
>TRBJ2-7|-|TRBV1|few
TGCACCAGCAGCCAATTCGGGTTCCGAGAGCAGTACTTC
CTSSQFGFREQYF
>TRBJ2-3|-|TRBV11-2|-
TGTGCCAGCAGCTTGGACAGTATAGCAGATACGCAGTATTTT
CASSLDSIADTQYF
>TRBJ2-3|-|TRBV19|many
TGTGCCAGTAGTTTGACAGCTACAGATACGCAGTATTTT
CASSLTATDTQYF
>TRBJ2-7|TRBD2|TRBV7-9|many
TGTGCCAGCAGCCTCTCAGCGGGGGACGAGCAGTACTTC
CASSLSAGDEQYF
>TRBJ2-4|-|TRBV27|many
TGTGCCAGCAGTGGGACCAGGGGTTCGGCCAAAAACATTCAGTACTTC
CASSGTRGSAKNIQYF
>TRBJ1-2|-|TRBV18|-
TGTGCCAGCTCACCACGGGACGACTATGGCTACACCTTC
CASSPRDDYGYTF
>TRBJ1-2|-|TRBV10-3|once
TGTGCCATCAGTGAGGACAGCAACTATGGCTACACCTTC
CAISEDSNYGYTF
>TRBJ2-6|-|TRBV7-8|many
TGTGCCAGCAGCTTACTTGGGCTAACCCAGAGCTCTGGGGCCAACGTCCTGACTTTC
CASSLLGLTQSSGANVLTF
>TRBJ1-5|-|TRBV6-6|many
TGTGCCAGCAGTTACTCGGGGGCGGGAAGCAATCAGCCCCAGCATTTT
CASSYSGAGSNQPQHF
>TRBJ1-2|-|TRBV3-1|-
TGTGCCAGCAGCCCTAGGACAAGGTTCTATGGCTACACCTTC
CASSPRTRFYGYTF
>TRBJ2-6|TRBD1|TRBV10-2|many
TGCGCCAGCGGAAAGAAGACAGGGTCGGGGGCCAACGTCCTGACTTTC
CASGKKTGSGANVLTF
>TRBJ1-6|TRBD1|TRBV6-6|many
TGTGCCAGCAGCCATTATACAGGGGGCAACTCACCCCTCCACTTT
CASSHYTGGNSPLHF
>TRBJ2-1|TRBD2|TRBV10-3|-
TGTGCCATCAGTGAGCATCCCCGACCAGCGGGAGAAGAGGAGCAGTTCTTC
CAISEHPRPAGEEEQFF
>TRBJ2-5|TRBD2|TRBV6-2/TRBV6-3|many
TGTGCCAGCAGCACCGGGACTAGCATAGAGACCCAGTACTTC
CASSTGTSIETQYF
>TRBJ2-2|TRBD2|TRBV19|many
TGTGCCAGTAGTATTCGGGAGACTAGCGACATCACCGGGGAGCTGTTTTTT
CASSIRETSDITGELFF
>TRBJ2-3|TRBD2|TRBV7-9|many
TGTGCCAGCAATCCGGGACTAAGCACAGATACGCAGTATTTT
CASNPGLSTDTQYF
>TRBJ1-4|-|TRBV29-1|many
TGCAGCGTTCTTATTCAGGGAGGAAGTGAAAAACTGTTTTTT
CSVLIQGGSEKLFF
>TRBJ2-7|TRBD2|TRBV30|few
TGTGCCTGGCAAACGTTTACTAGCGGGAGCGAGCAGTACTTC
CAWQTFTSGSEQYF
>TRBJ1-6|-|TRBV3-1|many
TGTGCCAGCAGCCAGGGACCTCCGAATTCACCCCTCCACTTT
CASSQGPPNSPLHF
>TRBJ2-1|-|TRBV7-3|many
TGTGCCAGCTCCGCCGTGGGAGGCCCCAATGAGCAGTTCTTC
CASSAVGGPNEQFF
>TRBJ2-2|TRBD1|TRBV28|-
TGTGCCAGCAGTTTATGGTCCGGGACAGCGAACACCGGGGAGCTGTTTTTT
CASSLWSGTANTGELFF
>TRBJ2-3|-|TRBV6-6|many
TGTGCCAGCAGTTACAGGGATACGCAGTATTTT
CASSYRDTQYF
>TRBJ2-3|-|TRBV18|few
TGTGCCAGCTCACCACTGTCTTCGGGGCTCGCAGATACGCAGTATTTT
CASSPLSSGLADTQYF
>TRBJ2-2|-|TRBV12-3/TRBV12-4|many
TGTGCCAGCAGTTCCGACAGAATCACCGGGGAGCTGTTTTTT
CASSSDRITGELFF
>TRBJ1-2|TRBD1|TRBV29-1|few
TGCAGCGTTGAAGATTCAAGGGGGCGAAGCTATGGCTACACCTTC
CSVEDSRGRSYGYTF
>TRBJ1-5|-|TRBV19|many
TGTGCCAGTAGTATAAAGACAGGCGGCAATCAGCCCCAGCATTTT
CASSIKTGGNQPQHF
>TRBJ1-1|-|TRBV18|few
TGTGCCAGCTCACCCCGGGACACCCCCAGGAGGAACACTGAAGCTTTCTTT
CASSPRDTPRRNTEAFF
>TRBJ2-2|-|TRBV10-2|-
TGCGCCACCCTAGGGGGGGCGGACACCGGGGAGCTGTTTTTT
CATLGGADTGELFF
>TRBJ2-5|TRBD2|TRBV3-1|many
TGTGCCAGCAGCCGCCTAATAGCGGGAGGCCAAGAGACCCAGTACTTC
CASSRLIAGGQETQYF
>TRBJ1-1|-|TRBV5-1|-
TGCGCCAGCAGCTTGGTCAGAGGGAACACTGAAGCTTTCTTT
CASSLVRGNTEAFF